These 11 T cell receptor beta chains share one sample of origin, sequenced in a study of T cell responses to AZD1222 COVID-19 vaccine. Profiled with immunoSEQ multiplex PCR; TCRdb holds only in-frame clones, not every one. In the table there are approximately 150,000 clones, approximately 90% of which are singletons. The source material was peripheral blood, sampled 28 days after the second AZD1222 dose. The receptors stem from an adult who received the AZD1222 COVID-19 vaccine.

J is TRBJ1-1 and V is TRBV3-1 (or the pseudogene TRBV3-2); possible D gene TRBD1, 5 bases. Germline values: CDR1 LGHDT, CDR2 YNNKEL (reference sequence). The length of the CDR3 is 13 residues. V was pared by 1 base and J by 3 bases, with 6 bases between. The CDR3 loop reads CASSQGGDTEAFF. CDR3 in DNA: TGTGCCAGCAGCCAAGGGGGGGACACTGAAGCTTTCTTT.

This clone was counted between two and nine times. The chain uses TRBV3-1 (or the pseudogene TRBV3-2) and TRBJ2-7; D possibly corresponds to TRBD2 (5 bases). Germline-derived CDR1 and CDR2 are LGHDT and YNNKEL (reference sequence). V lost 0 bases and J 0 bases, leaving 12 bases between the germline ends. This CDR3 is built from 16 residues. The CDR3 DNA reads TGTGCCAGCAGCCAAGAACGTCTAGCATCCTCCTACGAGCAGTACTTC. This translates into CASSQERLASSYEQYF.

The chain employs TRBV19 and TRBJ1-2; TRBD1 is a possible D gene (5 bases). The CDR3 extends over 13 amino acids. Trimming cost V 4 bases and J 4 bases, with 10 bases left between them. Germline CDR1 reads LNHDA; CDR2 reads SQIVND (reference sequence). The CDR3 sequence is CASSRDSPYGYTF. In DNA form, the CDR3 reads TGTGCCAGTAGTAGGGACTCCCCCTATGGCTACACCTTC.

The rearrangement uses TRBV18 and TRBJ1-6, with 8 nucleotides matching TRBD1. Germline CDR1 is KGHSH and CDR2 is LQKENI. CDR3 size: 15 residues. Trimming took 3 bases from V and 6 from J; bases not matched to a gene: 4. CDR3 in amino acids: CASSPWTGPNSPLHF. As DNA, the CDR3 is TGTGCCAGCTCACCCTGGACAGGGCCTAATTCACCCCTCCACTTT.

Here the CDR3 DNA reads TGTGCCAGCAGTTTACCTCGGACTAGCGGGGCTATCTTAGCCAAAAACATTCAGTACTTC. Residues: CASSLPRTSGAILAKNIQYF. The genes are TRBV28 and TRBJ2-4; 12 bases are shared with TRBD2. The CDR3 contains 20 residues. V lost 2 bases, J lost 0 bases, and 11 bases stayed unmatched. The germline V gene encodes CDR1 MDHEN and CDR2 SYDVKM.

This chain joins TRBV6-5 and TRBJ2-3; tentatively, D is TRBD1 (6 bases). Trimming cost V 2 bases and J 3 bases, with 12 bases left between them. The CDR3 covers 15 residues. CDR1 MNHEY and CDR2 SVGAGI come from the germline V gene. CDR3 DNA sequence: TGTGCCAGCAGTTACAGCAGGGGCGAGACAGATACGCAGTATTTT. Amino acids: CASSYSRGETDTQYF.

This clone was counted between two and nine times. The rearrangement joins TRBV7-6 to TRBJ1-4; D may be TRBD1 (6 bases). This CDR3 spans 14 amino acids. V was shortened by 5 bases and J by 5 bases, with 12 bases between the two germline ends. CDR1 is SGHVS and CDR2 is FNYEAQ in the germline V gene. This CDR3 reads CASSPGTRNEKLFF. CDR3 sequence (DNA): TGTGCCAGCAGCCCCGGGACACGGAATGAAAAACTGTTTTTT.

The chain joins TRBV25-1 to TRBJ1-6; TRBD1 might be the D (5 bases). CDR1 and CDR2 (germline): MGHDK, SYGVNS. The CDR3 consists of 13 residues. The V gene lost 7 bases and the J gene lost 5 bases, with 9 bases spanning the gap. The CDR3, as DNA: TGTGCCAGCAATTGGGACCATAATTCACCCCTCCACTTT. Its protein product is CASNWDHNSPLHF.

V is TRBV2 and J is TRBJ2-3, with TRBD2 matching 8 bases. Germline V gene data show CDR1 as SNHLY and CDR2 as FYNNEI. CDR3 length: 14 residues. V was clipped by 6 bases and J by 4 bases; unmatched bases: 6. The CDR3 here is CASRGTSRADTQYF. The CDR3, as DNA: TGTGCCAGCAGGGGGACTAGTCGGGCAGATACGCAGTATTTT.

This chain uses TRBV16 with TRBJ1-4; possibly TRBD1 for D (5 bases). The germline V gene has CDR1 KGHSY and CDR2 FQNENV. There are 16 residues in the CDR3. V lost 4 bases to trimming and J lost 7 bases, with 19 bases between them. The DNA for the CDR3 is TGTGCCAGCAGCCCCCGGGTTAGGGGCGGCGGTGAAAAACTGTTTTTT. The encoded protein is CASSPRVRGGGEKLFF.

The CDR3 loop reads CSASTANTGELFF. In DNA, the CDR3 is TGCAGTGCTAGTACAGCGAACACCGGGGAGCTGTTTTTT. The J gene is TRBJ2-2, the V gene TRBV20-1; D remains unclear. Trimming took 3 bases from V and 0 from J, leaving 5 bases between them. The CDR3 loop spans 13 amino acids. The germline V gene encodes CDR1 DFQATT and CDR2 SNEGSKA (reference sequence).